This T cell receptor (beta chain) derives from a study of metastatic and nonmetastatic thyroid tumors. Among the patients, none had received any treatment before thyroid surgery. As processed by the authors: Variation in CDR3 across clinicopathological groups served as the basis for constructing a distant-metastasis classifier in papillary thyroid cancer. Using MiXCR, TCRdb re-called clones from the PCR reads. The V and J calls shown here were made by TCRdb, not taken from the authors' results. This sample has around 65,000 clones; approximately 15% occur once, and the top ten carry less than 8.5%. CDR3 length equals 15 residues. Germline V gives CDR1 SGHTA, CDR2 FQGNSA. V was clipped by 2 bases and J by 0 bases, with 10 bases between them. In this sample, this clone turned up many times.

The chain recombines TRBV7-2 with TRBJ1-1, with D possibly matching TRBD1 (6 bases). The sample taken for sequencing was blood. This sequence originates from a male donor with papillary thyroid cancer or a benign thyroid nodule (not recorded which). Some clones in this sample may be carry-over from other donors' samples. Here the CDR3 DNA reads TGTGCCAGCAGCTTAAACAGGGTAATGAACACTGAAGCTTTCTTT. The encoded protein is CASSLNRVMNTEAFF.